This T cell receptor (beta chain) was recovered during a study of breast tumors, draining lymph nodes, adjacent tissues. Findings and limits, study-wide: That most tumor T cells come from lymph nodes remained unproven. Compared with basal-like, luminal-like tumors shared significantly more repertoire with nontumor tissue.

One entry per CDR3 protein, called by TCRdb with MiXCR from the multiplex PCR reads. This sample has approximately 100,000 distinct CDR3 sequences, with about 30% found just once. This clonotype was seen ten or more times. Its antigen is not known. Trimming took 0 bases from V and 1 from J, leaving 10 bases between them. The CDR3 loop spans 15 amino acids. The germline V gene has CDR1 MNHEY and CDR2 SMNVEV (reference sequence). Samples came from axillary lymph nodes draining the breast cancer. The source material was axillary lymph node tissue. The chain is built from TRBV27 and TRBJ2-7; no definite D call. The clonotype was recovered from a female donor with breast cancer. Some clones in this sample may be carry-over from other donors' samples. CDR3 sequence reads: CASSLSPHGSYEQYF. CDR3 in DNA: TGTGCCAGCAGTTTATCCCCACATGGGTCCTACGAGCAGTACTTC.